These T cell receptor beta chains were read from a single sample in a study of blood T cell repertoires in COVID-19. The table came from immunoSEQ multiplex PCR; TCRdb's copy has only in-frame clones and leaves some out. Of some 8,300 clones listed, less than 90% are singletons. Sequencing input: peripheral blood. Every receptor here comes from a man aged 55-75 years with acute or convalescent COVID-19. Both conserved end residues are part of each CDR3. The order of the fields is clone size, J gene, V gene, CDR3 protein. Some rows mark clone size as missing; the rest say once, few, many or name a class of expanded clone.

size: -
J: TRBJ2-7
V: TRBV11-2
CDR3: CASSLNRAYEQYF

size: -
J: TRBJ1-4
V: TRBV4-1
CDR3: CASSPLDGTGREKLFF

size: -
J: TRBJ1-1
V: TRBV5-5
CDR3: CASSFSGGGGTEAFF

size: few
J: TRBJ2-1
V: TRBV7-2
CDR3: CASIIPGYNEQFF

size: -
J: TRBJ2-1
V: TRBV24-1
CDR3: CATSDSSYNEQFF

size: -
J: TRBJ1-6
V: TRBV19
CDR3: CASSRYGQESSYNSPLHF

size: -
J: TRBJ1-1
V: TRBV12-3/TRBV12-4
CDR3: CASSLLYTEAFF

size: -
J: TRBJ2-3
V: TRBV12-3/TRBV12-4
CDR3: CASSLSGADTQYF

size: once
J: TRBJ2-3
V: TRBV6-5
CDR3: CASSPVSTDTQYF

size: -
J: TRBJ1-1
V: TRBV5-1
CDR3: CASKTGTEAFF

size: -
J: TRBJ1-4
V: TRBV3-1/TRBV3-2
CDR3: CASSPRQGRGEKLFF

size: -
J: TRBJ2-1
V: TRBV5-1
CDR3: CASSLGGTGGNNEQFF

size: medium-sized
J: TRBJ2-1
V: TRBV5-6
CDR3: CASSRIISQNEQFF

size: once
J: TRBJ2-3
V: TRBV12-2
CDR3: CASRLEAELFGTDTQYF

size: -
J: TRBJ1-4
V: TRBV7-9
CDR3: CASSLVGEKLFF

size: -
J: TRBJ2-1
V: TRBV11-3
CDR3: CASSWDSGSYNEQFF

size: -
J: TRBJ1-1
V: TRBV6-2/TRBV6-3
CDR3: CASSWGGGDEAFF

size: -
J: TRBJ1-1
V: TRBV19
CDR3: CASSMGGGNTEAFF

size: -
J: TRBJ2-2
V: TRBV5-6
CDR3: CASSFQNTGELFF

size: -
J: TRBJ1-1
V: TRBV9
CDR3: CASSGTANTEAFF

size: -
J: TRBJ1-3
V: TRBV7-2
CDR3: CASSLHGGNGNTIYF

size: -
J: TRBJ1-5
V: TRBV6-6
CDR3: CASSPRIGNQPQHF

size: -
J: TRBJ1-5
V: TRBV24-1
CDR3: CATFGQRNQPQHF

size: -
J: TRBJ1-2
V: TRBV5-1
CDR3: CASSLGVGGDYGYTF

size: -
J: TRBJ1-1
V: TRBV10-3
CDR3: CAIKGAVNTEAFF

size: once
J: TRBJ2-5
V: TRBV5-1
CDR3: CASSLSQTRETQYF

size: -
J: TRBJ1-2
V: TRBV19
CDR3: CASSEGQVDYGYTF

size: -
J: TRBJ2-5
V: TRBV3-1/TRBV3-2
CDR3: CASSQPGSQETQYF